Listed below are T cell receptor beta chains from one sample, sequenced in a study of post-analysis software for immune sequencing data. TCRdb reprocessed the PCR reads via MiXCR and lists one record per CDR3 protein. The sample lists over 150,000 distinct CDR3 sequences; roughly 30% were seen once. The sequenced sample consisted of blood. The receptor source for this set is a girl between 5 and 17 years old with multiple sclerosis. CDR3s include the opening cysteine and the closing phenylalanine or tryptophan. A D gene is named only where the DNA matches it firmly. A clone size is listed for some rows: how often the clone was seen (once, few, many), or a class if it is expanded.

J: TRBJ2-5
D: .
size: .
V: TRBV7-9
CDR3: CAGSFSVPETQYF
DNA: TGTGCCGGCAGCTTTTCAGTCCCAGAGACCCAGTACTTC

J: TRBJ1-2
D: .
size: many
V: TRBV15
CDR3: CATSRDRRDYGYTF
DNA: TGTGCCACCAGCAGAGATCGACGGGACTATGGCTACACCTTC

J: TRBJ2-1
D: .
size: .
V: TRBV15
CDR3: CATSPRDFSQGGEQFF
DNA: TGTGCCACCAGCCCCCGGGACTTTTCTCAAGGGGGTGAGCAGTTCTTC

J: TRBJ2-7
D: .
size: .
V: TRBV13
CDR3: CASSFGPRETQHNEQYF
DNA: TGTGCCAGCAGTTTTGGCCCCCGGGAGACCCAACACAATGAGCAGTACTTC

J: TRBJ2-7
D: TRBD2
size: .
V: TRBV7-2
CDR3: CASSWREGAYEQYF
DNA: TGTGCCAGCAGCTGGCGGGAGGGGGCCTACGAGCAGTACTTC

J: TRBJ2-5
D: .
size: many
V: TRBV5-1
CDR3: CASSPSGAQETQYF
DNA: TGCGCCAGCAGCCCCAGCGGAGCACAAGAGACCCAGTACTTC

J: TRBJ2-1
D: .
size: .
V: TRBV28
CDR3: CASSPPGPSRNEQFF
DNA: TGTGCCAGCAGTCCCCCGGGCCCGTCGAGGAATGAGCAGTTCTTC

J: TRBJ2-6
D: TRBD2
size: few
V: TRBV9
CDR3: CASSGTSGRITGANVLTF
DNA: TGTGCCAGCAGCGGGACTAGCGGGAGGATAACAGGGGCCAACGTCCTGACTTTC

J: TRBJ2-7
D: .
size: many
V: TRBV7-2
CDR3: CASSPGGRGEQYF
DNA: TGTGCCAGCAGCCCCGGTGGGCGGGGCGAGCAGTACTTC

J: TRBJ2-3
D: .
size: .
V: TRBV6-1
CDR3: CAASTGTPVGTDTQYF
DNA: TGTGCCGCCTCGACCGGGACCCCCGTGGGCACAGATACGCAGTATTTT

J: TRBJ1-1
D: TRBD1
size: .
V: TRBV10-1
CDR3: CASSESIGGQTEAFF
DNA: TGCGCCAGCAGTGAGTCGATTGGGGGACAGACTGAAGCTTTCTTT

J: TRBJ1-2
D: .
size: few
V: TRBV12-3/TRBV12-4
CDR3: CASSLNSQYYGYTF
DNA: TGTGCCAGCAGTTTAAACTCCCAATATTATGGCTACACCTTC

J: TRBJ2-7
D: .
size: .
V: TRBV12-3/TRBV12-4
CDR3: CASSADGVSGEQYF
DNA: TGTGCCAGCAGTGCTGACGGAGTCTCTGGCGAGCAGTACTTC

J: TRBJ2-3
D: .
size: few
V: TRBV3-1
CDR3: CASSQAPPDTQYF
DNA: TGTGCCAGCAGCCAAGCACCCCCGGATACGCAGTATTTT

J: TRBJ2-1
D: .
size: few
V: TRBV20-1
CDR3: CSARRRALSGEQFF
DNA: TGCAGTGCTAGACGGCGAGCGCTGAGCGGTGAGCAGTTCTTC

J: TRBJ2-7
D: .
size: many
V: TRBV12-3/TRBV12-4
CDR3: CASSFRFYEQYF
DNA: TGTGCCAGCAGTTTTAGATTCTACGAGCAGTACTTC

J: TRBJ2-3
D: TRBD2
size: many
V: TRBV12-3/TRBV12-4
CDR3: CASTLGGTSLPDTQYF
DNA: TGTGCCAGCACTTTGGGAGGGACTTCCCTCCCGGATACGCAGTATTTT

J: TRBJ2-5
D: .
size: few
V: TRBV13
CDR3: CASSLGYGRVETQYF
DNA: TGTGCCAGCAGCTTAGGTTACGGGAGAGTGGAGACCCAGTACTTC

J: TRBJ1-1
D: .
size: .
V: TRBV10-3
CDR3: CAIVPGTVRREAFF
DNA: TGTGCCATTGTACCCGGGACGGTACGCCGTGAAGCTTTCTTT

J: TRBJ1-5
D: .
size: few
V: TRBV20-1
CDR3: CSVLQPYSNQPQHF
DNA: TGCAGTGTATTACAGCCTTATAGCAATCAGCCCCAGCATTTT

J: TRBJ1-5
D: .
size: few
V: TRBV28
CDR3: CASRGRRDHRDQHF
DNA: TGTGCCAGCAGGGGCCGTCGCGATCATCGAGACCAGCATTTT

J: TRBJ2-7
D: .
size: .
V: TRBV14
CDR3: CASSQDQGRREQYF
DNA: TGTGCCAGCAGCCAAGATCAAGGACGCCGCGAGCAGTACTTC

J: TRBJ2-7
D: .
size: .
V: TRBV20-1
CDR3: CSAVQPGPGAENYEQYF
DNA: TGCAGTGCAGTACAACCGGGACCGGGGGCGGAAAATTACGAGCAGTACTTC

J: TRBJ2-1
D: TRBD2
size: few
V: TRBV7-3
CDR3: CASSLRLAVNNEQFF
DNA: TGTGCCAGCAGCTTACGACTAGCGGTCAACAATGAGCAGTTCTTC

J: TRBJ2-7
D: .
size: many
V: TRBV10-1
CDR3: CASSAHLTTGNYEQYF
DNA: TGCGCCAGCAGTGCACACCTGACGACAGGTAACTACGAGCAGTACTTC

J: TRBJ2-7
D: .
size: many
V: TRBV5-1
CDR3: CASSHDGLSEQYF
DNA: TGCGCCAGCAGCCACGACGGTCTTTCGGAGCAGTACTTC

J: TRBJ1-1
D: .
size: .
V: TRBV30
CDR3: CAWSGYTEAFF
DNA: TGTGCCTGGTCTGGTTACACTGAAGCTTTCTTT

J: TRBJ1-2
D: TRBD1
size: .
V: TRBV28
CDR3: CASSQAGQGIAYGYTF
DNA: TGTGCCAGCAGTCAAGCGGGACAGGGAATTGCCTATGGCTACACCTTC